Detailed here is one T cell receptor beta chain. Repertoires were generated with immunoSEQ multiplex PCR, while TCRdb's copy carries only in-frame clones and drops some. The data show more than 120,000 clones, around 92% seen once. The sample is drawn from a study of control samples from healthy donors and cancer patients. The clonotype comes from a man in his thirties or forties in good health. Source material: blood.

The CDR3 region is CAISRNSNQPQHF. For the CDR3, the DNA is TGTGCCATCAGTCGGAATAGCAATCAGCCCCAGCATTTT. V and J are TRBV10-3 and TRBJ1-5; D remains ambiguous. The ends were cut back, 5 bases at V and 0 bases at J, with 5 bases in the middle. In germline, CDR1 is ENHRY, CDR2 SYGVKD. This CDR3 region has 13 residues.